These T cell receptor beta chains were read from a single sample in a study of CD8 T cells in Susac syndrome. Via MiXCR, TCRdb re-called the immunoSEQ multiplex PCR reads, giving one row per CDR3 protein. The table lists 100,000 to 150,000 distinct CDR3 sequences, around 80% of them singletons, with about 0.51% in the top ten. Sequencing was performed on CD8+ T cells from PBMCs. These TCRs come from a human donor with multiple sclerosis. Both conserved end residues are part of each CDR3. The D gene is left open where the match is weak. Clone size is not always given. Where it is, it says once, few, many or a class for expanded clones.

size | J | D | V | DNA | CDR3
- | TRBJ2-3 | - | TRBV7-9 | TGTGCCAGCAGCCTGCGGCCGGGAGCACCGACAGATACGCAGTATTTT | CASSLRPGAPTDTQYF
- | TRBJ1-2 | - | TRBV6-1 | TGTGCCAGCAGGCCCCAGGAGTTTAATGGCTACACCTTC | CASRPQEFNGYTF
few | TRBJ2-7 | TRBD2 | TRBV9 | TGTGCCAGCAGCGTGGGGACTAGCGGCACCTACGAGCAGTACTTC | CASSVGTSGTYEQYF
- | TRBJ2-7 | - | TRBV28 | TGTGCCAGCAGTTCAAGGCCTTACCCCCAGCAGTACTTC | CASSSRPYPQQYF
- | TRBJ2-7 | - | TRBV30 | TGTGCCTGGAGTGGTATAAGGTCGGAGCAGTACTTC | CAWSGIRSEQYF
- | TRBJ2-1 | - | TRBV10-3 | TGTGCCATCAGTGAAGCGTTAATGGCAGACGAGCAGTTCTTC | CAISEALMADEQFF
- | TRBJ2-1 | TRBD2 | TRBV20-1 | TGCAGTGCTAGAGGCCTACTAGCGGGAAAAGAGAATGAGCAGTTCTTC | CSARGLLAGKENEQFF
- | TRBJ1-1 | - | TRBV20-1 | TGCAGTGCTAGGGGACATCTGAACACTGAAGCTTTCTTT | CSARGHLNTEAFF
- | TRBJ1-1 | - | TRBV7-9 | TGTGCCAGCAGCCAGGACCCCTTAACAGATGAAGCTTTCTTT | CASSQDPLTDEAFF
- | TRBJ2-1 | - | TRBV30 | TGTGCCTGGAGTGCAGGGAGTGAGCAGTTCTTC | CAWSAGSEQFF
- | TRBJ2-2 | TRBD1 | TRBV10-3 | TGTGCCATCATGGGACAGGACACCGGGGAGCTGTTTTTT | CAIMGQDTGELFF
- | TRBJ1-2 | - | TRBV29-1 | TGCAGCGTTCCTGAAACACGAGGGGTAGATCTCGATGGCTACACTTTC | CSVPETRGVDLDGYTF
- | TRBJ1-2 | TRBD1 | TRBV20-1 | TGCAGTGCTACCTCCTTAGACAGGGGGAGTAGTTCGCGGGGCTACACCTTC | CSATSLDRGSSSRGYTF
- | TRBJ1-5 | - | TRBV11-2 | TGTGCCAGCAGCTCCCAATATAGCAATCAGCCCCAGCATTTT | CASSSQYSNQPQHF
- | TRBJ1-1 | TRBD1 | TRBV12-3/TRBV12-4 | TGTGCCAGCAGTTTGAGGGACAGGAACACTGAAGCTTTCTTT | CASSLRDRNTEAFF
- | TRBJ2-5 | TRBD2 | TRBV19 | TGTGCCAGTAGTGAGACTAGCATACCGCAAGAGACCCAGTACTTC | CASSETSIPQETQYF
few | TRBJ2-2 | - | TRBV21-1 | TGTGCCAGCCAGCATGGATCCGGGGAGCTGTTTTTT | CASQHGSGELFF
few | TRBJ1-1 | TRBD1 | TRBV7-2 | TGTGCCAGCAGCTTCAGGACAGGGTTGGAGTTGGTGAACACTGAAGCTTTCTTT | CASSFRTGLELVNTEAFF
- | TRBJ1-2 | - | TRBV6-1 | TGTGCCAGCAGATTCGAAGGCGGCTACACCTTC | CASRFEGGYTF
- | TRBJ1-2 | - | TRBV20-1 | TGCAGTGCTAGAGTTCCCACCTATGGCTACACCTTC | CSARVPTYGYTF
- | TRBJ1-5 | - | TRBV4-1 | TGCGCCAGCAGCCAAGATCCGGACTCAGAGTTAGGGGTAAGTCAGCCCCAGCATTTT | CASSQDPDSELGVSQPQHF
- | TRBJ1-1 | - | TRBV11-2 | TGTGCCAGCAGCTATTCAGGCACGAACACTGAAGTTTTCTTT | CASSYSGTNTEVFF
- | TRBJ2-3 | - | TRBV10-2 | TGCGCCAGCAGTACTGGTCCAGATACGCAGTATTTT | CASSTGPDTQYF
- | TRBJ2-4 | TRBD2 | TRBV7-6 | TGTGCCAGCAGCTCTGGACTAGGCTTAGCCAAAAACATTCAGTACTTC | CASSSGLGLAKNIQYF
- | TRBJ1-2 | - | TRBV12-3/TRBV12-4 | TGTGCCAGCAGTTTAGAGCTTTGGGTTGGCTACACCTTC | CASSLELWVGYTF
- | TRBJ1-2 | - | TRBV6-1 | TGTGCCAGCAGCCTGGGGGCTTTATTTAACTATGGCTACACCTTC | CASSLGALFNYGYTF
- | TRBJ2-2 | - | TRBV5-6 | TGTGCCAGCAGCTTGGGCGACACCGGGGAGCTGTTTTTT | CASSLGDTGELFF
- | TRBJ2-1 | - | TRBV12-5 | TGTGCTAGTGGCCACGGGGGTGGGCAGTTCTTC | CASGHGGGQFF
- | TRBJ1-1 | - | TRBV6-2/TRBV6-3 | TGTGCCAGCAGTTACTCCGCAGGGTCGAACACTGAAGCTTTCTTT | CASSYSAGSNTEAFF
- | TRBJ1-2 | TRBD1 | TRBV7-9 | TGTGCCAGCAGCTTAGGGACAGGGGTGCCCTATGGCTACACCTTC | CASSLGTGVPYGYTF
- | TRBJ2-7 | TRBD1 | TRBV30 | TGTGCCTGGCGAAGTTCCATGGGACAGGGGCTCTCCTACGAGCAGTACTTC | CAWRSSMGQGLSYEQYF
- | TRBJ2-3 | - | TRBV27 | TGTGCCAGCCGCTCGAGTGGTACGCAGTATTTT | CASRSSGTQYF
- | TRBJ1-2 | - | TRBV12-3/TRBV12-4 | TGTGCCAGCAGCCCTACCGGGCCGGGCTACACCTTC | CASSPTGPGYTF
- | TRBJ1-1 | - | TRBV30 | TGTGCCTGGAGGTGGCAGGGCTGGGGCACTGAAGCTTTCTTT | CAWRWQGWGTEAFF
once | TRBJ2-3 | - | TRBV2 | TGTGCCAGCGCATTGGATGGAACAGATACGCAGTATTTT | CASALDGTDTQYF
- | TRBJ2-1 | - | TRBV28 | TGTGCCAGCAGCTATGTGGGAACTCGCTACAATGAGCAGTTCTTC | CASSYVGTRYNEQFF
- | TRBJ2-2 | - | TRBV18 | TGTGCCAGCTCACCTGGGGACACCGGGGAGCTGTTTTTT | CASSPGDTGELFF
- | TRBJ1-5 | - | TRBV19 | TGTGCCAGTAGCGAGGGGCCTGGCGATCAGCCCCAGCATTTT | CASSEGPGDQPQHF
- | TRBJ1-2 | - | TRBV4-1 | TGCGCCAGCAGCCCGAAGAGGGGGTCATACTATGGCTACACCTTC | CASSPKRGSYYGYTF
- | TRBJ2-7 | - | TRBV27 | TGTGCCAGCAGTCGGGGGACGGAAGCGGGCGAGCAGCACTTC | CASSRGTEAGEQHF
- | TRBJ1-2 | TRBD1 | TRBV4-1 | TGCGCCAGCAGCCAAGATGGGACAGATAACTATGGCTACACCTTC | CASSQDGTDNYGYTF
- | TRBJ1-5 | - | TRBV10-3 | TGTGCCATCAGTGAGTCAGCCAACAATCAGCCCCAGCATTTT | CAISESANNQPQHF
- | TRBJ2-1 | TRBD2 | TRBV19 | TGTGCCAGTAATTTCGGGGGGACGGTGGATGAGCAGTTCTTC | CASNFGGTVDEQFF
- | TRBJ2-1 | TRBD2 | TRBV12-3/TRBV12-4 | TGTGCCAGCAGCTCCTCCGGGTCGGAGCGGGAGGGCAATGAGCAGTTCTTC | CASSSSGSEREGNEQFF
- | TRBJ2-3 | TRBD2 | TRBV7-8 | TGTGCCAGCCGGAGGGGGCTAGCGGGAGCTGAAGGGGGCACAGATACGCAGTATTTT | CASRRGLAGAEGGTDTQYF
- | TRBJ2-1 | - | TRBV5-6 | TGTGCCAGCAGCGCTGCCGTGACCTACAATGAGCAGTTCTTC | CASSAAVTYNEQFF
- | TRBJ1-6 | - | TRBV20-1 | TGCAGTGCCTCGGCGGGGGGAACGGACCCCTATAATTCACCCCTCCACTTT | CSASAGGTDPYNSPLHF
- | TRBJ1-1 | TRBD1 | TRBV24-1 | TGTGCCACCAGTGACCTCGACAGGGGGCAAGCTTTCTTT | CATSDLDRGQAFF
few | TRBJ1-5 | TRBD1 | TRBV6-1 | TGTGCCAGCAGCCCCGACCATGAAACAGGGGAAAGCAATCAGCCCCAGCATTTT | CASSPDHETGESNQPQHF
- | TRBJ2-3 | TRBD2 | TRBV5-6 | TGTGCCAGCAGCACGGGACTACTCAACACAGATACGCAGTATTTT | CASSTGLLNTDTQYF
- | TRBJ2-1 | TRBD2 | TRBV28 | TGTGCCAGCAGCCAACCGACTAGCGGGGTCCACAATGAGCAGTTCTTC | CASSQPTSGVHNEQFF
- | TRBJ2-5 | - | TRBV9 | TGTGCCAGCAGCGAGGAGGGGGGGACAGCCAACCAAGAGACCCAGTACTTC | CASSEEGGTANQETQYF
- | TRBJ1-5 | - | TRBV19 | TGTGCCAGTAGTGGACTTCTCCAGCCCCAGCATTTT | CASSGLLQPQHF
- | TRBJ1-2 | TRBD1 | TRBV20-1 | TGCAGTGCTAGGGATACGACAGGGTTGGAAGGCTACACCTTC | CSARDTTGLEGYTF